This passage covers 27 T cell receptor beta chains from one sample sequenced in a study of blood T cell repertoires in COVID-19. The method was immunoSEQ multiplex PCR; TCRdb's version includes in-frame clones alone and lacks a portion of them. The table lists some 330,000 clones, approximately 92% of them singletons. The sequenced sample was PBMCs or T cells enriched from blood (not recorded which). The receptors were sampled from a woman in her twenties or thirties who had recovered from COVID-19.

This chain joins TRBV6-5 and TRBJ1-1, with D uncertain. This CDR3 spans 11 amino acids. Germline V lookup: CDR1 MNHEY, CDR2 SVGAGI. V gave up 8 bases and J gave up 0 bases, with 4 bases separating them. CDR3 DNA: TGTGCCAGCTTCATGAACACTGAAGCTTTCTTT. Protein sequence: CASFMNTEAFF.

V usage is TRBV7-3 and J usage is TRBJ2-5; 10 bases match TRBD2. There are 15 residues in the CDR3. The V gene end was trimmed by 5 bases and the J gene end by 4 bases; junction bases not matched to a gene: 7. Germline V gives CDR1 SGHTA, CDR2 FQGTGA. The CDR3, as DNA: TGTGCCAGCAGCAAAGGACTAGCGGTTTTAGAGACCCAGTACTTC. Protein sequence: CASSKGLAVLETQYF.

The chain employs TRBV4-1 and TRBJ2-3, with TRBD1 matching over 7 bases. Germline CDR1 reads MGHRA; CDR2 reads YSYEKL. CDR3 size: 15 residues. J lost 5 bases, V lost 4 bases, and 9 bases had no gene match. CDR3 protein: CASSPPRGLIDTQYF. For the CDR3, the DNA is TGCGCCAGCAGCCCCCCAAGGGGGCTTATAGATACGCAGTATTTT.

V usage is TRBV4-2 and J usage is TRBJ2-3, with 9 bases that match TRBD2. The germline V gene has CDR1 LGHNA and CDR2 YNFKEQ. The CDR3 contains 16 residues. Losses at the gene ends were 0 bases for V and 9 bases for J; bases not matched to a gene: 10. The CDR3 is CASSQDQFGTSKTQYF. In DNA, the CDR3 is TGTGCCAGCAGCCAAGATCAATTTGGGACTAGCAAGACGCAGTATTTT.

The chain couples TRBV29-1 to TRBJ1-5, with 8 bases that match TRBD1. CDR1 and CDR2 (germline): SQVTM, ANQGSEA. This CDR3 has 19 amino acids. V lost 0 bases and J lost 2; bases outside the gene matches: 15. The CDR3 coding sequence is TGCAGCGTTGAAGATTGTGGACCGGACAGGGTGAGGGGCAATCAGCCCCAGCATTTT. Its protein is CSVEDCGPDRVRGNQPQHF. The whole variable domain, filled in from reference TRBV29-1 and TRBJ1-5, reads SAVISQKPSRDICQRGTSLTIQCQVDSQVTMMFWYRQQPGQSLTLIATANQGSEATYESGFVIDKFPISRPNLTFSTLTVSNMSPEDSSIYLCSVEDCGPDRVRGNQPQHFGDGTRLSIL.

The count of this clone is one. The CDR3 region has the DNA TGTGCCAGCAGCCAAGAATCGGGGACAGCAAATGAAAAACTGTTTTTT. It specifies CASSQESGTANEKLFF. The chain uses TRBV3-1 (or the pseudogene TRBV3-2) and TRBJ1-4; 7 nucleotides agree with TRBD1. With 0 bases clipped from V and 5 bases from J, the junction kept 6 bases outside the gene matches. The germline V gene has CDR1 LGHDT and CDR2 YNNKEL (reference sequence). This CDR3 region has 16 residues.

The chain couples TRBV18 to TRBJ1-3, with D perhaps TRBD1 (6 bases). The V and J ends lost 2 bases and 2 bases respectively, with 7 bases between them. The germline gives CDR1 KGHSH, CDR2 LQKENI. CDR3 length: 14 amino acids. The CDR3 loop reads CASSPGGTGNTIYF. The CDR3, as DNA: TGTGCCAGCTCACCAGGGGGCACTGGAAACACCATATATTTT.

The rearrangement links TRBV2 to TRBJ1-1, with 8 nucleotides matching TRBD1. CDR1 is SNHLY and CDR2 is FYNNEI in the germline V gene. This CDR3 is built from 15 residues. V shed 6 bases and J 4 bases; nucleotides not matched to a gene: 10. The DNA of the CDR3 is TGTGCCAGCAGAGGACAGGGAGGGTCGGCCACTGAAGCTTTCTTT. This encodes CASRGQGGSATEAFF.

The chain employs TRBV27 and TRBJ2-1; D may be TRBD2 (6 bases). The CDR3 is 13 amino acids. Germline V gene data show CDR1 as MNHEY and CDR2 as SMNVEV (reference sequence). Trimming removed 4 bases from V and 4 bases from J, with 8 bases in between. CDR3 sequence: CASSWDFYNEQFF. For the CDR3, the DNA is TGTGCCAGCAGTTGGGACTTTTACAATGAGCAGTTCTTC.

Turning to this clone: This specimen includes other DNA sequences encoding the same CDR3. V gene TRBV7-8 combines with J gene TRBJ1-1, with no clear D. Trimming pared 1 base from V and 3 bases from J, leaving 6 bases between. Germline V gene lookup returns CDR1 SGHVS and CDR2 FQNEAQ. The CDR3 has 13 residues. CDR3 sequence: CASSLVRDTEAFF. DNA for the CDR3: TGTGCCAGCAGCTTAGTCCGTGACACTGAAGCTTTCTTT.

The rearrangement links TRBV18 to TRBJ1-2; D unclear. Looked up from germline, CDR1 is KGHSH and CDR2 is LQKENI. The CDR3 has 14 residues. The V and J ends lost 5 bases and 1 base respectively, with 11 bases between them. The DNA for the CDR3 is TGTGCCAGCTCAATGGAGGCCATTAACTATGGCTACACCTTC. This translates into CASSMEAINYGYTF.

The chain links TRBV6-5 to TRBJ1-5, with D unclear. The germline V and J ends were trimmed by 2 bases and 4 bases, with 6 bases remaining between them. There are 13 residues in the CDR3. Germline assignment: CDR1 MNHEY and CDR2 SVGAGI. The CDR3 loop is CASSYGQNQPQHF. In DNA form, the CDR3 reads TGTGCCAGCAGTTACGGTCAGAATCAGCCCCAGCATTTT.

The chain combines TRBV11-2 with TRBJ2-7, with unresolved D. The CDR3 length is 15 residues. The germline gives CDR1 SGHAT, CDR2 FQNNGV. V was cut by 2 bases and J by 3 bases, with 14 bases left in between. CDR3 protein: CASSLRLGGYYEQYF. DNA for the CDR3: TGTGCCAGCAGCTTACGCCTCGGCGGATACTACGAGCAGTACTTC. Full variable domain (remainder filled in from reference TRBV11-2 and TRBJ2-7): EAGVAQSPRYKIIEKRQSVAFWCNPISGHATLYWYQQILGQGPKLLIQFQNNGVVDDSQLPKDRFSAERLKGVDSTLKIQPAKLEDSAVYLCASSLRLGGYYEQYFGPGTRLTVT.

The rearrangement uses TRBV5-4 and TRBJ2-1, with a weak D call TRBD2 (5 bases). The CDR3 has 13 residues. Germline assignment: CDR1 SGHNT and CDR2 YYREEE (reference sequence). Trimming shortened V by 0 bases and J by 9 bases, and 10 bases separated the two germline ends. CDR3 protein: CASSLGESGEQFF. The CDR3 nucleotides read TGTGCCAGCAGCTTGGGGGAGAGCGGTGAGCAGTTCTTC.

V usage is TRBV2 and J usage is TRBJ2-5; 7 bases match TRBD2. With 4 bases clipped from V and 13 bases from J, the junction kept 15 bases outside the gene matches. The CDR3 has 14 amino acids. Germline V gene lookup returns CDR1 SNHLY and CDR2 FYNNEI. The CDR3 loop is CASSGSAGEGPLYF. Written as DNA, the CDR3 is TGTGCCAGCAGTGGGTCTGCGGGAGAGGGCCCTCTGTACTTC. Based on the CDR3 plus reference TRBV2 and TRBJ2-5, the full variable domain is EPEVTQTPSHQVTQMGQEVILRCVPISNHLYFYWYRQILGQKVEFLVSFYNNEISEKSEIFDDQFSVERPDGSNFTLKIRSTKLEDSAMYFCASSGSAGEGPLYFGPGTRLLVL.

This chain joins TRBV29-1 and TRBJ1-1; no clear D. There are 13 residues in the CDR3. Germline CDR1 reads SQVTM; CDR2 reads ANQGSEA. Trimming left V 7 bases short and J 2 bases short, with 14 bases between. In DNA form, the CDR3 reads TGCAGCGCCGCACAGTTACTCAACACTGAAGCTTTCTTT. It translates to CSAAQLLNTEAFF.

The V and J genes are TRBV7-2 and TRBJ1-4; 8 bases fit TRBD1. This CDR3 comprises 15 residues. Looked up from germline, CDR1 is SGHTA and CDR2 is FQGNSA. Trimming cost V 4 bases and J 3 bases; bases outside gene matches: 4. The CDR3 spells CASSSKTGANEKLFF. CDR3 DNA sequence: TGTGCCAGCAGCTCAAAGACAGGGGCTAATGAAAAACTGTTTTTT.

Written as DNA, the CDR3 is TGTGCCAGCTCACAACTGACAGCTAACTATGGCTACACCTTC. It is translated as CASSQLTANYGYTF. The chain couples TRBV18 to TRBJ1-2, with D possibly matching TRBD1 (5 bases). This CDR3 region has 14 residues. Germline-derived CDR1 and CDR2 are KGHSH and LQKENI. Trimming shortened V by 4 bases and J by 0 bases, and 9 bases separated the two germline ends. The full variable domain, in which reference TRBV18 and TRBJ1-2 provide the parts outside the CDR3, is NAGVMQNPRHLVRRRGQEARLRCSPMKGHSHVYWYRQLPEEGLKFMVYLQKENIIDESGMPKERFSAEFPKEGPSILRIQQVVRGDSAAYFCASSQLTANYGYTFGSGTRLTVV.

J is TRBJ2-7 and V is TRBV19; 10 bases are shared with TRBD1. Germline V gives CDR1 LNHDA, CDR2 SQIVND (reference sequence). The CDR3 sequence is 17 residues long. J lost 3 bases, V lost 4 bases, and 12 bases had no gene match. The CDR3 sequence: CASSRYGTGELIYEQYF. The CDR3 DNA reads TGTGCCAGTAGTAGATACGGGACAGGGGAATTAATCTACGAGCAGTACTTC.

CDR3 region: CASSLGAGTEAFF. The CDR3 bases are TGTGCCAGCAGTTTAGGTGCGGGGACTGAAGCTTTCTTT. The V and J genes are TRBV28 and TRBJ1-1; the D is unclear. The germline V and J ends were trimmed by 2 bases and 5 bases, with 9 bases remaining between them. Per germline, CDR1 MDHEN and CDR2 SYDVKM. The CDR3 extends over 13 amino acids.

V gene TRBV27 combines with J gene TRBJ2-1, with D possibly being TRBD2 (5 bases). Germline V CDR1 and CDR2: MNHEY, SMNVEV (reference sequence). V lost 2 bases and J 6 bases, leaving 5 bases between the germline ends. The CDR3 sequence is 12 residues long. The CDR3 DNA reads TGTGCCAGCAGTTTAGCGGGCAATGAGCAGTTCTTC. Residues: CASSLAGNEQFF.

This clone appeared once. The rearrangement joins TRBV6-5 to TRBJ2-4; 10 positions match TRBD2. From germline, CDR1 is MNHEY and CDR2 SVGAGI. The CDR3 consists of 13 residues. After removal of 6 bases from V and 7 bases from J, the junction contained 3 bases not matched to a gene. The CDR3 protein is CASSTSGANIQYF. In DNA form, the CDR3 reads TGTGCCAGCAGCACTAGCGGGGCTAACATTCAGTACTTC.

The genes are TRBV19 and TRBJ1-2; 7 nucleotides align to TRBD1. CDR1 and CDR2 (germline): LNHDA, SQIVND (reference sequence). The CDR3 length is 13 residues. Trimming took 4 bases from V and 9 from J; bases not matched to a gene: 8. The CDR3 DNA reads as TGTGCCAGTAGTAGGAATCGACAGGGAAGCTACACCTTC. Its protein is CASSRNRQGSYTF.

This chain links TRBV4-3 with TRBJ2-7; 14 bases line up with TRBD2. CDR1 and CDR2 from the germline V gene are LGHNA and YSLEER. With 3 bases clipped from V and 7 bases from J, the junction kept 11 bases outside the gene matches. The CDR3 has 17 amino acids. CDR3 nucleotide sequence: TGCGCCAGCAGCCACGCTGGGACTAGCGGGAGCCGGGGAGAGCAGTACTTC. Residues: CASSHAGTSGSRGEQYF.

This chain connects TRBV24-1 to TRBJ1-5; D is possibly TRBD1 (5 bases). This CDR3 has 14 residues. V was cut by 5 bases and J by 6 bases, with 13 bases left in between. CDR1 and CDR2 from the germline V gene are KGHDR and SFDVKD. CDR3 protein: CATSVGGRIQPQHF. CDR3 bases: TGTGCCACCAGTGTTGGGGGGAGGATTCAGCCCCAGCATTTT.

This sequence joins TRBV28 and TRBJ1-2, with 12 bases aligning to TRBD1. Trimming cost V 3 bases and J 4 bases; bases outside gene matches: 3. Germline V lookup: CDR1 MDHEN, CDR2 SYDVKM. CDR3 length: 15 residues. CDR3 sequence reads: CASSLMGQGAYGYTF. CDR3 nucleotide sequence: TGTGCCAGCAGTTTGATGGGACAGGGGGCCTATGGCTACACCTTC.

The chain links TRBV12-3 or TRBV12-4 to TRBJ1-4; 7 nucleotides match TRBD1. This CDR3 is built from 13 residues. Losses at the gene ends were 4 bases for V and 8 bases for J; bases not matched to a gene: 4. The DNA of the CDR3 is TGTGCCAGCAGTTCAGGGGGACGCGAAAAACTGTTTTTT. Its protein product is CASSSGGREKLFF.